Shown below are 17 T cell receptor beta chains from a single sample sequenced in a study of CD8+CD57+ T cells in acquired aplastic anemia. Genomic DNA constituted the template upon which TCR beta VDJ and CDR3 profiling was performed. TCRdb independently ran MiXCR on the reads; one entry per CDR3 protein. Of 150,000 to 200,000 distinct CDR3 sequences in the sample, roughly 48% were seen once. By flow cytometry, patients selected for sequencing had shown an expansion of CD8+CD57+ cells. Sequencing was done on a sample of sorted CD4+, CD8+, or CD8+CD57+ T cells (not recorded which) from PBMCs. The receptors were gathered from a human donor with aplastic anemia.

This clonotype was detected many times. V usage is TRBV9 and J usage is TRBJ1-3, with D unresolved. Germline V gene sequence: CDR1 SGDLS, CDR2 YYNGEE. The V and J ends lost 5 bases and 4 bases respectively, with 13 bases between them. The CDR3 consists of 14 residues. The chain's CDR3 is CASRAGLSGNTIYF. The CDR3 DNA sequence: TGTGCCAGCAGGGCCGGGCTCTCCGGAAACACCATATATTTT.

This chain links TRBV20-1 with TRBJ2-1; D perhaps matches TRBD2 (5 bases). Deletions cut 7 bases from V and 4 bases from J, with 14 bases between. Germline V lookup: CDR1 DFQATT, CDR2 SNEGSKA (reference sequence). There are 13 residues in the CDR3. CDR3 protein: CSVQQPGYNEQFF. The CDR3, as DNA: TGCAGTGTACAACAACCGGGGTACAATGAGCAGTTCTTC.

In this sample, this clonotype turned up a few times. V and J are TRBV6-1 and TRBJ1-4; D is uncertain. The length of the CDR3 is 12 residues. Germline V gives CDR1 MNHNS, CDR2 SASEGT. V dropped 8 bases and J dropped 10 bases, with 14 bases sitting between them. This CDR3 is CASRLKGGKLFF. The DNA for the CDR3 is TGTGCCAGCCGGTTGAAGGGCGGAAAACTGTTTTTT.

Note on this clonotype: A read error may be the cause here, since a much bigger clone is one base away. The chain links TRBV19 to TRBJ1-5; 8 bases agree with TRBD1. This CDR3 has 16 residues. Germline CDR1 and CDR2: LNHDA and SQIVND (reference sequence). Unmatched junction bases numbered 10, after V lost 5 bases and J lost 4 bases. DNA of the CDR3: TGTGCCAGTAGTCCTCGAGACAGGGGCTATAATCAGCCCCAGCATTTT. The encoded protein is CASSPRDRGYNQPQHF.

The table lists this clonotype with many counts. The genes are TRBV7-2 and TRBJ2-1, with D perhaps TRBD1 or TRBD2 (7 bases each). Germline-derived CDR1 and CDR2 are SGHTA and FQGNSA. CDR3 length equals 14 residues. V lost 7 bases and J lost 6, with 16 bases in between. CDR3 DNA sequence: TGTGCCAGCATCAGGGGGGGGCTTCTCAATGAGCAGTTCTTC. It yields the protein CASIRGGLLNEQFF.

This clonotype was picked up many times. The rearrangement joins TRBV6-1 to TRBJ1-2; a weak D match, TRBD1 (5 bases). Germline CDR1 reads MNHNS; CDR2 reads SASEGT. The CDR3 extends over 14 amino acids. V lost 7 bases and J 8 bases, leaving 20 bases between the germline ends. Here the CDR3 reads CASISSGGTRGYTF. The CDR3 region has the DNA TGTGCCAGCATCTCATCGGGGGGTACTAGGGGCTACACCTTC.

Only a few counts were recorded for this clonotype. The CDR3 DNA reads TGCAGTGCTAGAGTAGGAGAGGGTCCCTACGAGCAGTACTTC. Translating it yields CSARVGEGPYEQYF. J is TRBJ2-7 and V is TRBV20-1; maybe TRBD2 (5 bases). V lost 1 base and J lost 2, with 12 bases in between. CDR1 DFQATT and CDR2 SNEGSKA come from the germline V gene (reference sequence). The CDR3 covers 14 residues.

This clonotype has at least ten counts. CDR3 DNA sequence: TGTGCCACCAGTGGTCTCCGCGGGGAGGGGGCGCAGGCACATACGCAGTATTTT. Protein product: CATSGLRGEGAQAHTQYF. This rearrangement joins TRBV24-1 to TRBJ2-3; D possibly matches TRBD1 or TRBD2 (7 bases each). CDR3 length equals 18 residues. The germline CDR1 and CDR2 sequences are KGHDR and SFDVKD. Trimming left V 5 bases short and J 7 bases short, with 27 bases between.

This clonotype is a singleton in its sample. This chain connects TRBV12-3 or TRBV12-4 to TRBJ2-5, with D possibly matching TRBD2 (6 bases). The CDR3 contains 12 residues. V lost 6 bases to trimming and J lost 4 bases, with 9 bases between them. The CDR3 DNA reads TGTGCCAGCAGGGTGGGGGGAGAGACCCAGTACTTC. It translates to CASRVGGETQYF.

This clonotype was seen many times. The chain combines TRBV2 with TRBJ1-5; D ambiguous. V was clipped by 7 bases and J by 7 bases, with 14 bases between them. CDR3 length equals 13 residues. The germline V gene has CDR1 SNHLY and CDR2 FYNNEI. The CDR3 sequence is CASTLAPSQPQHF. CDR3 in DNA: TGTGCCAGCACCCTCGCCCCTTCCCAGCCCCAGCATTTT.

This clonotype came up a few times. The chain recombines TRBV4-2 with TRBJ2-7; 12 bases are a match to TRBD2. CDR3 length: 15 residues. The V gene end was trimmed by 0 bases and the J gene end by 7 bases; junction bases not matched to a gene: 4. Germline CDR1 is LGHNA and CDR2 is YNFKEQ. The chain's CDR3 is CASSQDLAGGREQYF. CDR3 DNA: TGTGCCAGCAGCCAAGATCTAGCGGGGGGGCGGGAGCAGTACTTC.

This clonotype has only a few counts. This rearrangement joins TRBV30 to TRBJ1-1; D unresolved. This CDR3 is built from 14 residues. In germline, CDR1 is GTSNPN, CDR2 SVGIG (reference sequence). The V gene lost 0 bases and the J gene lost 6 bases, with 14 bases spanning the gap. CDR3 coding DNA: TGTGCCTGGAGTGTATTTCGGAATGCGGCTGAAGCTTTCTTT. Amino acids: CAWSVFRNAAEAFF.

With respect to this clonotype: This sequence may be a read error, since a much larger clone differs from it by one base. The rearrangement joins TRBV6-9 to TRBJ2-5, with TRBD1 matching over 9 bases. J gave up 4 bases and V 6 bases, and 6 bases lay outside the gene matches. CDR3 length: 14 amino acids. Germline values: CDR1 MNHGY, CDR2 SVAAGI. Here the CDR3 reads CASRGLGQGETQYF. The CDR3 bases are TGTGCCAGCAGGGGGTTGGGACAGGGAGAGACCCAGTACTTC.

This clonotype appeared a few times. The V call is TRBV15, the J call TRBJ1-6; D gene uncertain. Looked up from germline, CDR1 is LNHNV and CDR2 is YYDKDF (reference sequence). Trimming left V 4 bases short and J 7 bases short, with 5 bases between. This CDR3 comprises 12 residues. The CDR3 loop reads CATSTGNSPLHF. The CDR3 DNA is TGTGCCACCAGCACCGGGAATTCACCCCTCCACTTT. Supplemented by reference TRBV15 and TRBJ1-6, the full variable domain reads DAMVIQNPRYQVTQFGKPVTLSCSQTLNHNVMYWYQQKSSQAPKLLFHYYDKDFNNEADTPDNFQSRRPNTSFCFLDIRSPGLGDTAMYLCATSTGNSPLHFGNGTRLTVT.

This clonotype has a count of ten or more. V gene TRBV9 combines with J gene TRBJ1-2; TRBD1 matches 7 bases. V trimming: 4 bases; J trimming: 4 bases; junction bases outside the gene matches: 13. Germline V gene data show CDR1 as SGDLS and CDR2 as YYNGEE. There are 16 residues in the CDR3. The CDR3 DNA sequence: TGTGCCAGCAGCCCAAGGTCCGGGACAGACATCTATGGCTACACCTTC. Translation: CASSPRSGTDIYGYTF.

The genes are TRBV20-1 and TRBJ2-1; 7 positions agree with TRBD2. CDR1 is DFQATT and CDR2 is SNEGSKA in the germline V gene (reference sequence). J lost 5 bases, V lost 2 bases, and 6 bases had no gene match. This CDR3 has 14 residues. The CDR3 coding sequence is TGCAGTGCTAGATACAGACTAGCCGACAATGAGCAGTTCTTC. It encodes CSARYRLADNEQFF.

This clonotype was counted between two and nine times. The rearrangement uses TRBV20-1 and TRBJ2-7, with no clear D. This CDR3 is built from 11 residues. The V end lost 3 bases, the J end lost 6 bases, and 9 bases lay between the germline ends. CDR1 is DFQATT and CDR2 is SNEGSKA in the germline V gene (reference sequence). The CDR3 nucleotides are TGCAGTGCTAGCCCCCACCTCGAGCAGTACTTC. Its protein product is CSASPHLEQYF.